This TCR beta chain was sequenced in a study of T cells in Graves' hyperthyroidism and ophthalmopathy. Amplification of TCR beta CDR3 regions was performed using RNA transcripts as template. The primer set for the first-round RT-PCR of the TCR CDR3 was HTBI. TCRdb passed the multiplex PCR reads through MiXCR, listing each CDR3 protein once. The data show 330,000 or so distinct CDR3 sequences, about a sixth seen once. Disease lasting under 3 months, a NOSPECS grade of at least 4, and a Clinical Activity Score of at least 3 were features of the ophthalmopathy patients. This clonotype was counted at least ten times. This CDR3 is built from 15 residues. V lost 3 bases and J 1 base, leaving 10 bases between the germline ends. Germline CDR1 reads SGHRS; CDR2 reads YFSETQ.

The sequenced sample was blood. The clonotype originates from a middle-aged woman with Graves' ophthalmopathy. This chain connects TRBV5-1 to TRBJ2-2; no reliable D call. This CDR3 is CASSSDTKNTGELFF. The CDR3 DNA reads as TGCGCCAGCAGCTCCGACACCAAGAACACCGGGGAGCTGTTTTTT. The full variable domain, rest sourced from reference TRBV5-1 and TRBJ2-2, is KAGVTQTPRYLIKTRGQQVTLSCSPISGHRSVSWYQQTPGQGLQFLFEYFSETQRNKGNFPGRFSGRQFSNSRSEMNVSTLELGDSALYLCASSSDTKNTGELFFGEGSRLTVL.